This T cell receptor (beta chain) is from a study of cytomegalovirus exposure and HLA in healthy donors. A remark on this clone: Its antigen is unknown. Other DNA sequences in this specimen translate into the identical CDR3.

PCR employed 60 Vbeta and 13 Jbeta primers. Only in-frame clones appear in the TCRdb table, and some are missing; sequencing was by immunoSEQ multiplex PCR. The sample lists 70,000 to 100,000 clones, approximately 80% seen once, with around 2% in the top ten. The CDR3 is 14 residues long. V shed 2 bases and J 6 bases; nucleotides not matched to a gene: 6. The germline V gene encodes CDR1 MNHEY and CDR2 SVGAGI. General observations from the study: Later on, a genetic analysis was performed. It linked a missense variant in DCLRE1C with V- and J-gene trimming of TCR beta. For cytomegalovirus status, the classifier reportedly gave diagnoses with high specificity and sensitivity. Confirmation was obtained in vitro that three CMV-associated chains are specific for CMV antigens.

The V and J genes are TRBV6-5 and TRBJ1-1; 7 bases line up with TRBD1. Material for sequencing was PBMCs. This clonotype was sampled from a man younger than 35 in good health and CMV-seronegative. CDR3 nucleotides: TGTGCCAGCAGTTACCCGGGACAGAGCTCTGAAGCTTTCTTT. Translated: CASSYPGQSSEAFF.